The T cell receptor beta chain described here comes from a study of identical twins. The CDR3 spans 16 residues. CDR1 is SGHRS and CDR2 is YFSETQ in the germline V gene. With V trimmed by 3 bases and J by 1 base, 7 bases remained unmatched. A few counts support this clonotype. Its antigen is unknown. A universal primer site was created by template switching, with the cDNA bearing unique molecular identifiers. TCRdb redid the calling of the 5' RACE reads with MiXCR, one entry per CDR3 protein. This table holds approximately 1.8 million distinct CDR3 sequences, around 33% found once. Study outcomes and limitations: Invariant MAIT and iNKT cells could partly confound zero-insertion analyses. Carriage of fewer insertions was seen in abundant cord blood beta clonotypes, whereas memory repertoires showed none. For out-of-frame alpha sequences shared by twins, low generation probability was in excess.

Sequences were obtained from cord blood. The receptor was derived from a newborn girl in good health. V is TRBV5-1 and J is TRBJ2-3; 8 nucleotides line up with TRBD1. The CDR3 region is CASSSGATGGTDTQYF. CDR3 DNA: TGCGCCAGCAGCTCTGGGGCGACAGGGGGCACAGATACGCAGTATTTT.